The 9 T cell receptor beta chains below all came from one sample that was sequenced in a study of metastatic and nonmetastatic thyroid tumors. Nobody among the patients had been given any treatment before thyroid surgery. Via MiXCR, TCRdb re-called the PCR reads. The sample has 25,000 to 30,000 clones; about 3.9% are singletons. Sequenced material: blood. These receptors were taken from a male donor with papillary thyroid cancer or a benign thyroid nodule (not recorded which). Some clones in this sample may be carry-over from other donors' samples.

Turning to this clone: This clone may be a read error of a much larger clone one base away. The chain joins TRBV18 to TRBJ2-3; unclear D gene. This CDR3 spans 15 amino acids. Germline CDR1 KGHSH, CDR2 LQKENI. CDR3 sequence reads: CANSPQMGSTDTQYF. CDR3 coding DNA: TGTGCCAACTCACCCCAAATGGGATCCACAGATACGCAGTATTTT.

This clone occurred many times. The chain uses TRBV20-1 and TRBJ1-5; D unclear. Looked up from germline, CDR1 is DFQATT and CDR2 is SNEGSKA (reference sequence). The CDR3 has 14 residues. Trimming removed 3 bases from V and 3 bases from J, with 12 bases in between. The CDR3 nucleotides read TGCAGTGCTAGTATCGAGGCGAACAATCAGCCCCAGCATTTT. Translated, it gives CSASIEANNQPQHF.

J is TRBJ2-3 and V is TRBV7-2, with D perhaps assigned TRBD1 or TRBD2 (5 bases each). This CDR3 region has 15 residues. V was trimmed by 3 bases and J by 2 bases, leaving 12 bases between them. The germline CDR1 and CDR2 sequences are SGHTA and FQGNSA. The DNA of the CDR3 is TGTGCCAGCAGCTTCGGGGCTGGGGACACAGATACGCAGTATTTT. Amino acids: CASSFGAGDTDTQYF.

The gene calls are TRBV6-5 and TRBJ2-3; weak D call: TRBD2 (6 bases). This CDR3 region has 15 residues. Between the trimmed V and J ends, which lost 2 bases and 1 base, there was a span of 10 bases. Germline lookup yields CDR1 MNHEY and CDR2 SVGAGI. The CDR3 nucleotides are TGTGCCAGCAGTTACGGGACGGGGGGCACAGATACGCAGTATTTT. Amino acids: CASSYGTGGTDTQYF.

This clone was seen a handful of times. CDR3 nucleotide sequence: TGTGCCAGCAGTTTATACAGGGAGTTCACTGAAGCTTTCTTT. Its translation: CASSLYREFTEAFF. The chain combines TRBV28 with TRBJ1-1; a weak D match, TRBD1 (6 bases). V was shortened by 1 base and J by 4 bases, with 10 bases between the two germline ends. The germline V gene has CDR1 MDHEN and CDR2 SYDVKM. The CDR3 length is 14 residues.

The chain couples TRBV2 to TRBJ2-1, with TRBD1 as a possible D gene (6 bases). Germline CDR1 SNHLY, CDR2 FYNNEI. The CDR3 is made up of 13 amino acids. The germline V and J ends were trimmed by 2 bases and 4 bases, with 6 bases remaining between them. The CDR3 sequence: CASSETGYNEQFF. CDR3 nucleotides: TGTGCCAGCAGTGAAACAGGGTACAATGAGCAGTTCTTC.

The CDR3 DNA follows: TGTGCCAGCAGTTTACAGGGCACTAGCTATGGCTACACCTTC. Translated: CASSLQGTSYGYTF. The chain recombines TRBV28 with TRBJ1-2; possible D gene TRBD1, 5 bases. V lost 2 bases, J lost 4 bases, and 11 bases lay in between. Germline V lookup: CDR1 MDHEN, CDR2 SYDVKM. The CDR3 extends over 14 amino acids.

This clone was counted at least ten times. CDR3 nucleotides: TGTGCCAGCAGCTTGAGCGGCACAGATACGCAGTATTTT. Its translation is CASSLSGTDTQYF. V and J are TRBV5-6 and TRBJ2-3, with D unresolved. V was trimmed by 1 base and J by 1 base, leaving 4 bases between them. CDR1 is SGHDT and CDR2 is YYEEEE in the germline V gene. The CDR3 runs to 13 residues.

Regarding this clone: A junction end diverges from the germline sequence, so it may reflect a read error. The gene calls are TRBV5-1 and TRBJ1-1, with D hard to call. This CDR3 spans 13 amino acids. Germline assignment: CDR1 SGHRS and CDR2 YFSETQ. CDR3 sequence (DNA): TGCGCCAGCAGCTTGGGTGTGAACACTGAAGTTTTCTTT. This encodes CASSLGVNTEVFF.